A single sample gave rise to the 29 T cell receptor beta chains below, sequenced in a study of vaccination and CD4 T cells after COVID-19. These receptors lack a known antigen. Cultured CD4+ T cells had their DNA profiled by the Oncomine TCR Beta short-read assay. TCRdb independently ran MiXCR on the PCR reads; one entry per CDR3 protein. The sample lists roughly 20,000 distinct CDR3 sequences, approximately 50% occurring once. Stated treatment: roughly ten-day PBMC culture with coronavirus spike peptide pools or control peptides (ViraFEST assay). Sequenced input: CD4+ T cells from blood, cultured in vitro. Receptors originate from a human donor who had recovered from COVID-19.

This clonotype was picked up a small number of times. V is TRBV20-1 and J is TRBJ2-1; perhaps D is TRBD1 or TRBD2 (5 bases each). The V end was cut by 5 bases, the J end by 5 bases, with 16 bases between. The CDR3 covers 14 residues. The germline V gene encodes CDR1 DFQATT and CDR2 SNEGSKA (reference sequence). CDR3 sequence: CSAPLWGKNNEQFF. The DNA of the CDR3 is TGCAGTGCTCCCTTATGGGGGAAGAACAATGAGCAGTTCTTC.

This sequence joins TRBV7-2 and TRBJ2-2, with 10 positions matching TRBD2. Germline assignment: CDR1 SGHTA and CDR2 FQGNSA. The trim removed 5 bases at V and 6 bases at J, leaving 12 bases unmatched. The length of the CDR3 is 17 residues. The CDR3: CASSPRQRGGGAGELFF. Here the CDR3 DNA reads TGTGCCAGCAGCCCCCGACAGCGGGGGGGCGGGGCCGGGGAGCTGTTTTTT.

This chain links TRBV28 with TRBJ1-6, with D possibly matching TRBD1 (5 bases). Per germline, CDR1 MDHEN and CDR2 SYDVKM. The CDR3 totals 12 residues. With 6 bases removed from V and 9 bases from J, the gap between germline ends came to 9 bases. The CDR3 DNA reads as TGTGCCAGCAGCCGAGGGGCTTCACCCCTCCACTTT. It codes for CASSRGASPLHF.

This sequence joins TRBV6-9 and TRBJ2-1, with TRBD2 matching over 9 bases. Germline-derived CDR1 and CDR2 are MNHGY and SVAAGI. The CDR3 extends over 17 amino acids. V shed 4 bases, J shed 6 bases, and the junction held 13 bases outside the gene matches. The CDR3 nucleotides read TGTGCCAGCAGTTCCCCCGGTCTTAGCGGGAGTTTCAATGAGCAGTTCTTC. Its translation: CASSSPGLSGSFNEQFF.

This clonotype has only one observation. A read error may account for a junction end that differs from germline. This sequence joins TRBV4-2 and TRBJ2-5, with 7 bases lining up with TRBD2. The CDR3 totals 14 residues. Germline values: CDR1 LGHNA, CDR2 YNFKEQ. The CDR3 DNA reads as TGTGCCGGCAGCAATGCGGGAGAGGCGGAGACCCAGTACTTC. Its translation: CAGSNAGEAETQYF.

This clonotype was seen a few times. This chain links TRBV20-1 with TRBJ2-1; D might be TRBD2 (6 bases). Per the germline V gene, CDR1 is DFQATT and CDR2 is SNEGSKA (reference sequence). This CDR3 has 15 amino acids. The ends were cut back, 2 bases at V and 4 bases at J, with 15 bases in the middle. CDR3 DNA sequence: TGCAGTGCTAGACTTGAAGGGAGGAGGTACAATGAGCAGTTCTTC. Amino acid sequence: CSARLEGRRYNEQFF.

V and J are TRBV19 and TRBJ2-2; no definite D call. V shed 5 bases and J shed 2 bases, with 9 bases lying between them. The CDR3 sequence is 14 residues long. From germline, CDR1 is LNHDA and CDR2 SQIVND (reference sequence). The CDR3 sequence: CASSSAVNTGELFF. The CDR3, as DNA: TGTGCCAGTAGTTCTGCGGTAAACACCGGGGAGCTGTTTTTT.

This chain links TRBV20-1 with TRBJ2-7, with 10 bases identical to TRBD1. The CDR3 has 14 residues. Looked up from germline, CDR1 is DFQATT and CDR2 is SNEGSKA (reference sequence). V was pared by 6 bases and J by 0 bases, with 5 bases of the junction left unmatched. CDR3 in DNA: TGCAGTGCGCCGGGACAGGGGAGCTCCTACGAGCAGTACTTC. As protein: CSAPGQGSSYEQYF.

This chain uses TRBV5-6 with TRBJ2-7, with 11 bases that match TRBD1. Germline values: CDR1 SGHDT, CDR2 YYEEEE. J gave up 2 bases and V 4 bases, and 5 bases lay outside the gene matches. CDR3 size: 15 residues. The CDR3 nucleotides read TGTGCCAGCAGCGGCCCGGGACAGGGGGCCTACGAGCAGTACTTC. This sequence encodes CASSGPGQGAYEQYF.

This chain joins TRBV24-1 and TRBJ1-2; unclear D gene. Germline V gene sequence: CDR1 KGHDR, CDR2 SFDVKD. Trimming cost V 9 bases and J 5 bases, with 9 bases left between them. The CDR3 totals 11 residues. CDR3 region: CATGEGYGYTF. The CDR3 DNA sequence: TGTGCCACCGGCGAAGGGTATGGCTACACCTTC.

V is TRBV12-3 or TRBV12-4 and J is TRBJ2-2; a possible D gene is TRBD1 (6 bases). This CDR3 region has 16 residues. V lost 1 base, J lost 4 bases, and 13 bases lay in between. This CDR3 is CASSLEGVPGTGELFF. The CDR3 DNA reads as TGTGCCAGCAGTTTAGAGGGGGTCCCGGGCACCGGGGAGCTGTTTTTT.

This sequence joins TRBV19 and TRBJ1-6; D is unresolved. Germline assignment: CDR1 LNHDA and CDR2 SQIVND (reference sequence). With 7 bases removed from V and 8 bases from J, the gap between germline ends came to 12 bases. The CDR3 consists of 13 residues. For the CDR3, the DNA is TGTGCCAGTACTCAATGGCGGGATTCACCCCTCCACTTT. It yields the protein CASTQWRDSPLHF.

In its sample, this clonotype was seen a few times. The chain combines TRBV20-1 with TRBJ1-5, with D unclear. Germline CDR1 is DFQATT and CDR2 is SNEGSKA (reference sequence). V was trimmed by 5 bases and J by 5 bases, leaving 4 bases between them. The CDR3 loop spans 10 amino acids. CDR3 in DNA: TGCAGTGCTGGCGATCAGCCCCAGCATTTT. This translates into CSAGDQPQHF.

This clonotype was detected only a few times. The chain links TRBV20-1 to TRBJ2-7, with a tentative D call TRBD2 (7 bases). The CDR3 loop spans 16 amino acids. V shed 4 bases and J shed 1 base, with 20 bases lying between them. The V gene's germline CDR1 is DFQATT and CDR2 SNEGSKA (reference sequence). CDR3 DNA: TGCAGTGCTACGCCTGAGGGGGGGCGCCGGTCCTACGAGCAGTACTTC. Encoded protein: CSATPEGGRRSYEQYF.

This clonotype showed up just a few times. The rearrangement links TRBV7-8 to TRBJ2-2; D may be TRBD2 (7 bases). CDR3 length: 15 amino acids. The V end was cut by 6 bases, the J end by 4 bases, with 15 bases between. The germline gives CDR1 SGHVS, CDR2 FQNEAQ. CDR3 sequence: CASRPRGGGTGELFF. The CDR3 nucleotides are TGTGCCAGCAGACCTCGAGGGGGGGGCACCGGGGAGCTGTTTTTT.

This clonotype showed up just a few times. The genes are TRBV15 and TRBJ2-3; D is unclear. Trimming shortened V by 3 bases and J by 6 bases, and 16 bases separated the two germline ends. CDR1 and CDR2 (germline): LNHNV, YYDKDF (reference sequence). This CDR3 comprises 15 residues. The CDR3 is CATSRVISRPDTQYF. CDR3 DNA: TGTGCCACCAGCAGGGTCATATCGCGGCCCGATACGCAGTATTTT.

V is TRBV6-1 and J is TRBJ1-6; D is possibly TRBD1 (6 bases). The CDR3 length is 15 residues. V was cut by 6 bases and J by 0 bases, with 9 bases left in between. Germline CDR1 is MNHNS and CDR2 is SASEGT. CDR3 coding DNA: TGTGCCAGCAGAAGGGGGAGCTCCTATAATTCACCCCTCCACTTT. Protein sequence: CASRRGSSYNSPLHF.

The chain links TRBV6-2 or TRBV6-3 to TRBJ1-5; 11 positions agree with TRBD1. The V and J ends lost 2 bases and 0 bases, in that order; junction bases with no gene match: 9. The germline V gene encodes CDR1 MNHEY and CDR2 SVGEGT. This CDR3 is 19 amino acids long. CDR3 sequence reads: CASSYHGTGGMSSNQPQHF. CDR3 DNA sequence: TGTGCCAGCAGTTACCACGGGACAGGGGGGATGAGTAGCAATCAGCCCCAGCATTTT.

CDR3 in amino acids: CASSFYQPQHF. CDR3 sequence (DNA): TGCGCCAGCAGTTTCTATCAGCCCCAGCATTTT. The chain uses TRBV23-1 and TRBJ1-5; the D is unclear. TRBV23-1 is an ORF, with its function uncertain. The CDR3 covers 11 residues. V was clipped by 5 bases and J by 5 bases, with 4 bases between them.

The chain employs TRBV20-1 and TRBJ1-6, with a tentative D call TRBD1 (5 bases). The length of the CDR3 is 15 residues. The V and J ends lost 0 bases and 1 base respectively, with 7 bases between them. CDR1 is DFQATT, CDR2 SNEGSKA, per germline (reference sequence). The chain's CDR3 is CSARDGGSYNSPLHF. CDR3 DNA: TGCAGTGCTAGAGATGGGGGATCCTATAATTCACCCCTCCACTTT.

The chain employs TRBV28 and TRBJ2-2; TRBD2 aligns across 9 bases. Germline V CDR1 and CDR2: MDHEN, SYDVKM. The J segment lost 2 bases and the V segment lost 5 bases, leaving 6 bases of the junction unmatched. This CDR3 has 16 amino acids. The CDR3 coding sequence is TGTGCCAGCAGTCCCCCTAGCGGGGCTAACACCGGGGAGCTGTTTTTT. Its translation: CASSPPSGANTGELFF.

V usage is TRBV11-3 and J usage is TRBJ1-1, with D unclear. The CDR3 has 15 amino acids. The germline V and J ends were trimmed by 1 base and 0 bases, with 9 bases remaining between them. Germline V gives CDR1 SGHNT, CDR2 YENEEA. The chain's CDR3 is CASSLGVKLNTEAFF. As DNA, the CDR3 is TGTGCCAGCAGCTTAGGGGTAAAGTTGAACACTGAAGCTTTCTTT.

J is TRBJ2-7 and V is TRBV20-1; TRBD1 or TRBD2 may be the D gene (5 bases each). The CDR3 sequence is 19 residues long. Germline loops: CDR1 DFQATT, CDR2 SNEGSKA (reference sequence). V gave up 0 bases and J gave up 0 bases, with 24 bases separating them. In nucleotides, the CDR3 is TGCAGTGCTAGAGAGGGGAAACTGAGGGGCCGAAGGATCTCCTACGAGCAGTACTTC. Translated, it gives CSAREGKLRGRRISYEQYF.

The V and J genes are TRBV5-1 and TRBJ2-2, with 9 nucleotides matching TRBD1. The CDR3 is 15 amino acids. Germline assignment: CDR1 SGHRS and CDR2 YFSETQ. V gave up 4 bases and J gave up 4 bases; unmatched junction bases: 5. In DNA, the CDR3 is TGCGCCAGCAGCCCAGGGACAGGGCCCACCGGGGAGCTGTTTTTT. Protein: CASSPGTGPTGELFF. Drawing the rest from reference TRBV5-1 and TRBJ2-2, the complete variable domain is KAGVTQTPRYLIKTRGQQVTLSCSPISGHRSVSWYQQTPGQGLQFLFEYFSETQRNKGNFPGRFSGRQFSNSRSEMNVSTLELGDSALYLCASSPGTGPTGELFFGEGSRLTVL.

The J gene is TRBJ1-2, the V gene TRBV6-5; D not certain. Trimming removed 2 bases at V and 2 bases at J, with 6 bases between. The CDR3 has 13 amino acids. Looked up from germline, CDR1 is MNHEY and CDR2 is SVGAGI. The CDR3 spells CASSYVGNYGYTF. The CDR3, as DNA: TGTGCCAGCAGTTACGTGGGAAACTATGGCTACACCTTC.

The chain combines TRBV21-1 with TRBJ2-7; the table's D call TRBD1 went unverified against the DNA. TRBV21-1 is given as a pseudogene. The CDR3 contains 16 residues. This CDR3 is CASSKLGTGDSYEQYF. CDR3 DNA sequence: TGTGCCAGCAGCAAATTGGGGACAGGGGATTCCTACGAGCAGTACTTC.

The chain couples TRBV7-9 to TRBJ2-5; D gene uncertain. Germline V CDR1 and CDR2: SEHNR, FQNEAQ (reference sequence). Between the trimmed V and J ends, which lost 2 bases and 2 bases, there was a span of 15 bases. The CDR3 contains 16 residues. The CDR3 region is CASSLRRPTKQETQYF. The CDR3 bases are TGTGCCAGCAGCTTAAGACGGCCAACCAAGCAAGAGACCCAGTACTTC.

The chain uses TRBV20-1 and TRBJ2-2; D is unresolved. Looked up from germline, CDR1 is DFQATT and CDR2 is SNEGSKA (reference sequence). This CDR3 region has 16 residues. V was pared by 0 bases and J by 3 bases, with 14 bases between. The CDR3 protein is CSARDPGDFDTGELFF. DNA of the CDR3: TGCAGTGCTAGAGATCCAGGAGATTTCGACACCGGGGAGCTGTTTTTT.

This CDR3 reads CASSVGASGPINEQFF. CDR3 DNA: TGTGCCAGCAGCGTAGGCGCTAGCGGGCCCATAAATGAGCAGTTCTTC. V and J are TRBV9 and TRBJ2-1; 8 positions match TRBD2. Germline V gene data show CDR1 as SGDLS and CDR2 as YYNGEE. The V and J ends lost 0 bases and 7 bases, in that order; junction bases with no gene match: 9. The CDR3 runs 16 residues.